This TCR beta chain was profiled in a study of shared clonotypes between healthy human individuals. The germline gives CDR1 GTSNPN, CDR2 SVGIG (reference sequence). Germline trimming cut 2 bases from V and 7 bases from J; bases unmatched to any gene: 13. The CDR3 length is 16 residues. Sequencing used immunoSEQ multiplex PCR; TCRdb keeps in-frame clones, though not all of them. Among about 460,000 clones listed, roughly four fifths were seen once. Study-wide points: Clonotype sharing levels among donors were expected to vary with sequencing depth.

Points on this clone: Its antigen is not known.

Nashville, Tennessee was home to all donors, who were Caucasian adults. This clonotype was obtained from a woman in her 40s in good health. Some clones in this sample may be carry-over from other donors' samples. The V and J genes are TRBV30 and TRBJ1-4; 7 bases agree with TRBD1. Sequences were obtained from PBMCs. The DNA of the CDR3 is TGTGCCTGGAGTTTCCAAGGGGGAGGGGGCGTTGAAAAACTGTTTTTT. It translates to CAWSFQGGGGVEKLFF.